This T cell receptor beta chain was documented in a study of blood T cell repertoires in COVID-19. There are 14 residues in the CDR3. Germline V gene sequence: CDR1 MDHEN, CDR2 SYDVKM. Trimming took 7 bases from V and 6 from J, leaving 18 bases between them. The authors' processing: Counts of nucleated cells, estimated from reference gene primer amplification, were obtained. Profiling relied on immunoSEQ multiplex PCR, and the TCRdb table lists in-frame clones only, not all of them. The DNA was the basis for D and trimming; V, J and clone size are from that table. Among about 60,000 clones listed, about 91% were seen once.

Sequencing was done on a sample of peripheral blood. The V gene is TRBV28, the J gene TRBJ2-5; D may be TRBD2 (7 bases). The TCR sequence derives from a man aged 55 to 70 with acute or convalescent COVID-19. For the CDR3, the DNA is TGTGCCAGCACCCCCGGGGGGCGCGTGCAGACCCAGTACTTC. This encodes CASTPGGRVQTQYF.